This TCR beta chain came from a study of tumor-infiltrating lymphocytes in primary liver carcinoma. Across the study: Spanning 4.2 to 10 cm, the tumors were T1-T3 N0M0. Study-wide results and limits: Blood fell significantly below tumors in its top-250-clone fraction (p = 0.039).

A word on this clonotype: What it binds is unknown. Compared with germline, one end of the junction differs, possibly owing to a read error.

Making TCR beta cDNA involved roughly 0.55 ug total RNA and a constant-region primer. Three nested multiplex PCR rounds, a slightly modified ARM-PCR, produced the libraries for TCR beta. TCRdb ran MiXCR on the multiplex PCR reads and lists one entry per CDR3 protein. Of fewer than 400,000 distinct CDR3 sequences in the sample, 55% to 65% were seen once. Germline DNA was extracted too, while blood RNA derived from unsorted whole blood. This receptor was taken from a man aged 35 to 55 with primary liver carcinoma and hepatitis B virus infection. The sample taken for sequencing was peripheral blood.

CDR3 residues: CTSNLTDYGYTF. In DNA form, the CDR3 reads TGTACCAGCAACTTGACAGACTATGGCTACACCTTC. The chain combines TRBV5-4 with TRBJ1-2, with a possible D match to TRBD1 (5 bases). In germline, CDR1 is SGHNT, CDR2 YYREEE (reference sequence). The CDR3 extends over 12 amino acids.